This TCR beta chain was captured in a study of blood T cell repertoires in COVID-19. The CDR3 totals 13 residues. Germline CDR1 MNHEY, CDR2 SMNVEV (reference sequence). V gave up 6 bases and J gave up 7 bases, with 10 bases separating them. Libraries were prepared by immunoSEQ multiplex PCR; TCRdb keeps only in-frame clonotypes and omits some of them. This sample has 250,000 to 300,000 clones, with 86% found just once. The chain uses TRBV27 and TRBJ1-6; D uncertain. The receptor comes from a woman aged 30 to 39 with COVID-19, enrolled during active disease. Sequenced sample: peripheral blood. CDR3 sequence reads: CASSSRENSPLHF. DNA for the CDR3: TGTGCCAGCAGCTCAAGGGAGAATTCACCCCTCCACTTT.